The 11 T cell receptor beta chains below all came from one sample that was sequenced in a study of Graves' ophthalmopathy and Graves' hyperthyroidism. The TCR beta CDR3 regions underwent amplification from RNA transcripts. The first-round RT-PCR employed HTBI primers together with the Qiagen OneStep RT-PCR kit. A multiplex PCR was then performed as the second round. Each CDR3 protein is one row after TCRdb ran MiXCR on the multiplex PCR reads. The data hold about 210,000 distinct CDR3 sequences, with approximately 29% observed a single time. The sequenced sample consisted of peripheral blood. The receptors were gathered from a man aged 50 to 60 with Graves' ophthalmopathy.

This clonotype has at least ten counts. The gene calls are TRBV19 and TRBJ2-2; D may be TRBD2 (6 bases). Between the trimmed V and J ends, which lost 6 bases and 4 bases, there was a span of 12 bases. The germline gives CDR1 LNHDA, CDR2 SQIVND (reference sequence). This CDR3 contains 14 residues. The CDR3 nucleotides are TGTGCCAGTAGGACCGGGGAGGTCACCGGGGAGCTGTTTTTT. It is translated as CASRTGEVTGELFF.

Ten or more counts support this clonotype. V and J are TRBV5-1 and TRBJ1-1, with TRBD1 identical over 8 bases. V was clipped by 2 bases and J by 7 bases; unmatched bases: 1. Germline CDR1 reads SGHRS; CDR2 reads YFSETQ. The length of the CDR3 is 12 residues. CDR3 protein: CASSFTGGEAFF. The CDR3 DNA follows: TGCGCCAGCAGCTTTACAGGGGGTGAAGCTTTCTTT.

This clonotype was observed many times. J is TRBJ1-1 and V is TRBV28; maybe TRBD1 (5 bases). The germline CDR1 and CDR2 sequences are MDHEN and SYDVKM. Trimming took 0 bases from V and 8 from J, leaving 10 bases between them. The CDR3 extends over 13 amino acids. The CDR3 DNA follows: TGTGCCAGCAGTTTATGGCAGGGACGCGAAGCTTTCTTT. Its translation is CASSLWQGREAFF.

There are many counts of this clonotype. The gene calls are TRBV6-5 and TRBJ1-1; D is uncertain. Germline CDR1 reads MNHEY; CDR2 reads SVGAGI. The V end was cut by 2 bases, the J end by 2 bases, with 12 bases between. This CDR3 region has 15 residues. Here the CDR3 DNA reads TGTGCCAGCAGTTACGCGACCGGACGTAACACTGAAGCTTTCTTT. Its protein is CASSYATGRNTEAFF.

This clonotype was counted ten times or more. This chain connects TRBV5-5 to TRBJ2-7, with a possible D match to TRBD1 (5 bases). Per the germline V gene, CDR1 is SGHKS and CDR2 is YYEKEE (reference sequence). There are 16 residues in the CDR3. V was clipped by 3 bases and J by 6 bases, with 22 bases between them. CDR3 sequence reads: CASSSPPYVQGSEQYF. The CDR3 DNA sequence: TGTGCCAGCAGCTCCCCCCCGTACGTCCAGGGTTCCGAGCAGTACTTC.

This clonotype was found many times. CDR3 sequence (DNA): TGTGCCATCAGTGAGAACAACGAGACCCAGTACTTC. As protein: CAISENNETQYF. The chain is built from TRBV10-3 and TRBJ2-5; no clear D. V shed 2 bases and J shed 5 bases, with 6 bases lying between them. Germline CDR1 ENHRY, CDR2 SYGVKD. This CDR3 region has 12 residues.

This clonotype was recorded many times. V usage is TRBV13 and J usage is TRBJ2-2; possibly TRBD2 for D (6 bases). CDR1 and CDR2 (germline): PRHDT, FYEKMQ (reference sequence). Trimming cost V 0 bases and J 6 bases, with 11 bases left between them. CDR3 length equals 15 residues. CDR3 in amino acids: CASSLGTSLSGELFF. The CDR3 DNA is TGTGCCAGCAGCTTAGGGACTAGTCTCTCCGGGGAGCTGTTTTTT.

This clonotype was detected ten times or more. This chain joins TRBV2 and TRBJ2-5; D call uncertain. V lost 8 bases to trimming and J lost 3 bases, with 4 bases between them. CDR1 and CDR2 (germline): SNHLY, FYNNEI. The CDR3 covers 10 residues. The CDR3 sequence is CASGEETQYF. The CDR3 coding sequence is TGTGCCAGCGGGGAAGAGACCCAGTACTTC.

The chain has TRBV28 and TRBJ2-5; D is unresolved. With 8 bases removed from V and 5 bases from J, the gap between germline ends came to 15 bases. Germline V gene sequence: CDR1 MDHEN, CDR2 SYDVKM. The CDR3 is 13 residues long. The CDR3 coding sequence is TGTGCCAGCTCAGACCGGATACCCGAGACCCAGTACTTC. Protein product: CASSDRIPETQYF.

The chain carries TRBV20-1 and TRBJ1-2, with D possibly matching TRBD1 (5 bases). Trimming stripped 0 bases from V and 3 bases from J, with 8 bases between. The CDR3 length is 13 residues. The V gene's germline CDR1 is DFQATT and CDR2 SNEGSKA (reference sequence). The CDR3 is CSARDDSDYGYTF. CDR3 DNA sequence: TGCAGTGCTAGAGATGACAGCGACTATGGCTACACCTTC.

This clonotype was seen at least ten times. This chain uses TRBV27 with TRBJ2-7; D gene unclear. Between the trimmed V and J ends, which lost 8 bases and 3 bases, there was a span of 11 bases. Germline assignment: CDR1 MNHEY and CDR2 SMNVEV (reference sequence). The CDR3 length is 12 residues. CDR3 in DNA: TGTGCCAGCGGCCCTCCCCACTACGAGCAGTACTTC. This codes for CASGPPHYEQYF.